This is a list of T cell receptor beta chains from one sample in a study of shared T cell receptors in the human thymus. TCRdb's table, derived via immunoSEQ multiplex PCR, lists solely in-frame clones and lacks some. The sample has hundreds of thousands of clones, more than 75% seen once. The sample was also linked to a second study, of human thymus T cells.

Sample: thymocytes. The source of these receptors is a boy younger than two with a congenital heart defect. Each CDR3 is given with its conserved first and last residue. Fields, in order: J gene, V gene, clone size, D gene, CDR3 DNA, CDR3 protein. A D gene is named only where the DNA matches it firmly. Rows may omit the clone size; those that give it use once, few, many or a size class.

TRBJ2-3	TRBV4-3	.	.	TGCGCCAGCAGCCCCAGTTGGGGGCAACGCACAGATACGCAGTATTTT	CASSPSWGQRTDTQYF
TRBJ2-5	TRBV25-1	once	.	TGTGCCAGCAGTTGGCAGGAAGAGACCCAGTACTTC	CASSWQEETQYF
TRBJ2-7	TRBV5-1	.	TRBD2	TGCGCCAGCAGCTTGAGGGCCAAAGTAGCGGGACGCTCCTACGAGCAGTACTTC	CASSLRAKVAGRSYEQYF
TRBJ2-7	TRBV27	once	TRBD2	TGTGCCAGCAGCACCTCTAAGCGGGAGCGCTCCTACGAGCAGTACTTC	CASSTSKRERSYEQYF
TRBJ2-4	TRBV9	.	TRBD2	TGTGCCAGCAGCGCGGGGGGGGGTGCCAAAAACATTCAGTACTTC	CASSAGGGAKNIQYF
TRBJ2-7	TRBV9	.	.	TGTGCCAGCAGCGCCCCGGGTAGGGGTGAGCAGTACTTC	CASSAPGRGEQYF
TRBJ1-1	TRBV5-6	.	.	TGTGCCAGCAGCTGTAGGGGGTCAAGGGCTAACCAAGTGAACACTGAAGCTTTCTTT	CASSCRGSRANQVNTEAFF
TRBJ2-6	TRBV7-9	few	.	TGTGCCAGCAGCTTAGGTATAGCGCGCCCCTCTGGGGCCAACGTCCTGACTTTC	CASSLGIARPSGANVLTF
TRBJ1-1	TRBV21-1	.	.	TGTGCCAGCAGCAAGCCCCCCAGGGCAGCGAACACTGAAGCTTTCTTT	CASSKPPRAANTEAFF
TRBJ2-7	TRBV28	.	TRBD2	TGTGCCAGCAGTGCCCCTAGCGGGAGGGCTTGGGAGCAGTACTTC	CASSAPSGRAWEQYF
TRBJ2-1	TRBV6-6	.	TRBD2	TGTGCCAGCCATCGGGAGGGCTCCTACAATGAGCAGTTCTTC	CASHREGSYNEQFF
TRBJ2-4	TRBV15	.	TRBD2	TGTGCCACCAGCAGATCCTCTAGCGGCAGAAACATTCAGTACTTC	CATSRSSSGRNIQYF
TRBJ2-7	TRBV14	few	TRBD1	TGTGCCAGCAGCCAGGTGGGACAGGGGATGTACGAGCAGTACTTC	CASSQVGQGMYEQYF
TRBJ2-1	TRBV15	.	.	TGTGCCACCAGCAGAACACAGGTGCCTGAGCAGTTCTTC	CATSRTQVPEQFF
TRBJ2-7	TRBV11-3	few	TRBD2	TGTGCCAGCAGCTTGACTAGCGGAGGGGGCCTCTCCTACGAGCAGTACTTC	CASSLTSGGGLSYEQYF
TRBJ2-7	TRBV10-3	.	.	TGTGCCATCAGTGAGCCCACCGGGAACAGGGAAGACGAGCAGTACTTC	CAISEPTGNREDEQYF
TRBJ2-7	TRBV4-3	.	.	TGCGCCAGCAGCCAAGATTTGGGGCAGGCCTGCTACGAGCAGTACTTC	CASSQDLGQACYEQYF
TRBJ2-5	TRBV4-1	.	TRBD2	TGCGCCAGCAGCCAAGGTCGGACTAGCGGGGAGACCCAGTACTTC	CASSQGRTSGETQYF
TRBJ2-2	TRBV2	.	TRBD1	TGTGCCAGCAGTGAGGTTCCGGGACAGGGCTCCTCCGGGGAGCTGTTTTTT	CASSEVPGQGSSGELFF